A single sample is the source of the 15 T cell receptor beta chains below, sequenced in a study of metastatic and nonmetastatic thyroid tumors (dated by TCRdb to about 2020). The receptor library was made with PCR. The sequencing machine was an Illumina HiSeq 4000. TCRdb trimmed public reads at Q25 via fastp, called clones via MiXCR and kept in-frame beta chains. This sample holds about 82,000 clones; around 13% were observed only once. The ten largest make up roughly 9.1% of the sample. No treatment had been received by any patient before thyroid surgery. Specimen: tumor tissue. These receptors all stem from a female donor with papillary thyroid cancer or a benign thyroid nodule (not recorded which). Some clones in this sample may be carry-over from other donors' samples.

This clone was found many times. Given a much more abundant clone one base away, this may be a read error. Other DNA sequences in the same sample also yield this CDR3. This chain joins TRBV2 and TRBJ2-6; maybe TRBD2 (5 bases). Trimming removed 4 bases from V and 3 bases from J, with 10 bases in between. The CDR3 totals 15 residues. CDR1 is SNHLY and CDR2 is FYNNEI in the germline V gene. CDR3 sequence: CASSAEGVGANVLTF. The CDR3 DNA reads TGTGCCAGCAGTGCAGAGGGAGTTGGGGCCAACGTCCTGACTTTC.

In the case of this clone: The CDR3 does not close with the conserved phenylalanine or tryptophan, likely indicating a read error. It is unclear where the CDR3 begins or ends on the DNA, so no DNA is shown, and the CDR3 is as TCRdb lists it. The chain recombines TRBV24-1 with TRBJ1-1; TRBD1 is taken as the D call from the table, unchecked against the DNA. From germline, CDR1 is KGHDR and CDR2 SFDVKD. The CDR3 region is 12 residues in length, termini included. CDR3 sequence reads: CATSHSGVPTFS.

Many counts were recorded for this clone. The CDR3 coding sequence is TGTGCCACCAGTGATCCTGATAGCGGACGTTACAATGAGCAGTTCTTC. Its protein product is CATSDPDSGRYNEQFF. The V call is TRBV24-1, the J call TRBJ2-1, with a possible D match to TRBD2 (6 bases). The CDR3 has 16 residues. Germline V gives CDR1 KGHDR, CDR2 SFDVKD. V was cut by 3 bases and J by 4 bases, with 15 bases left in between.

This clone has ten or more counts. The chain joins TRBV14 to TRBJ2-1; either TRBD1 or TRBD2 may fit D (5 bases each). V was cut by 6 bases and J by 8 bases, with 17 bases left in between. This CDR3 spans 14 amino acids. Per the germline V gene, CDR1 is SGHDN and CDR2 is FVKESK. The CDR3 region is CASSRDPRWDEQFF. The CDR3 DNA is TGTGCCAGCAGTCGGGACCCCCGGTGGGATGAGCAGTTCTTC.

This chain links TRBV15 with TRBJ2-3, with D possibly being TRBD2 (6 bases). V was trimmed by 0 bases and J by 0 bases, leaving 16 bases between them. Germline CDR1 reads LNHNV; CDR2 reads YYDKDF (reference sequence). The CDR3 has 18 residues. CDR3 amino acids: CATSRDTLAGSSTDTQYF. Here the CDR3 DNA reads TGTGCCACCAGCAGAGATACCCTGGCGGGATCCAGCACAGATACGCAGTATTTT.

As concerns this clone: This may arise from a read error, as a much more abundant clone is one base away. The chain employs TRBV28 and TRBJ1-5; D remains unclear. This CDR3 contains 16 residues. V was clipped by 6 bases and J by 0 bases, with 15 bases between them. Germline CDR1 is MDHEN and CDR2 is SYDVKM. The CDR3 DNA is TGTGCCAGCAGCACATACCGGTTTTTTAGCAATCAGCCCCAGCATTTT. As protein: CASSTYRFFSNQPQHF.

This rearrangement joins TRBV6-2 or TRBV6-3 to TRBJ2-7, with D possibly TRBD2 on 6 matching bases. V was trimmed by 9 bases and J by 2 bases, leaving 11 bases between them. The CDR3 totals 12 residues. Germline V lookup: CDR1 MNHEY, CDR2 SVGEGT. CDR3 residues: CASGDSPYEQYF. CDR3 nucleotides: TGTGCCAGTGGGGACTCCCCCTACGAGCAGTACTTC.

This clone was detected ten times or more. The V and J genes are TRBV12-3 or TRBV12-4 and TRBJ1-1; the match to TRBD1 covers 8 bases. J lost 6 bases, V lost 6 bases, and 6 bases had no gene match. This CDR3 is built from 13 residues. The CDR3 region is CASRRTGRAEAFF. CDR3 coding DNA: TGTGCCAGCAGGCGGACAGGGAGGGCTGAAGCTTTCTTT.

This clone was seen many times. This chain uses TRBV20-1 with TRBJ2-1, with 8 bases matching TRBD1. Germline V gene data show CDR1 as DFQATT and CDR2 as SNEGSKA (reference sequence). CDR3 length: 14 amino acids. V was pared by 6 bases and J by 6 bases, with 10 bases of the junction left unmatched. This CDR3 reads CSARGQGAFNEQFF. As DNA, the CDR3 is TGCAGTGCCCGGGGTCAGGGGGCATTCAATGAGCAGTTCTTC.

This clone was seen at least ten times. This chain joins TRBV20-1 and TRBJ1-5; TRBD1 might be the D (5 bases). There are 14 residues in the CDR3. From germline, CDR1 is DFQATT and CDR2 SNEGSKA (reference sequence). The germline V and J ends were trimmed by 3 bases and 0 bases, with 9 bases remaining between them. The CDR3 DNA is TGCAGTGCTAGGTACCAGGGTAGCAATCAGCCCCAGCATTTT. Translating it yields CSARYQGSNQPQHF.

This clone has a count of ten or more. This rearrangement joins TRBV11-3 to TRBJ1-1; D is possibly TRBD1 (5 bases). Looked up from germline, CDR1 is SGHNT and CDR2 is YENEEA. The V and J ends lost 4 bases and 5 bases respectively, with 17 bases between them. This CDR3 contains 15 residues. The CDR3 nucleotides read TGTGCCAGCAGCTCGTACCCGGGTGGGGGAACTGAAGCTTTCTTT. Its protein is CASSSYPGGGTEAFF.

This clone has at least ten counts. This chain uses TRBV5-1 with TRBJ2-2, with 8 bases matching TRBD1. The germline gives CDR1 SGHRS, CDR2 YFSETQ. With V trimmed by 0 bases and J by 4 bases, 2 bases remained unmatched. The CDR3 length is 15 residues. This CDR3 is CASSLGGTGTGELFF. In nucleotides, the CDR3 is TGCGCCAGCAGCTTGGGGGGGACAGGCACCGGGGAGCTGTTTTTT.

This clone was picked up many times. The rearrangement links TRBV12-3 or TRBV12-4 to TRBJ1-6; D gene uncertain. The CDR3 spans 13 residues. Deletions cut 3 bases from V and 9 bases from J, with 9 bases between. Written as DNA, the CDR3 is TGTGCCAGCAGTTTGGTTCGTGGTTCACCCCTCCACTTT. Translating gives CASSLVRGSPLHF.

This clone was detected only once. One end of the junction varies from germline; a read error may be responsible. V and J are TRBV20-1 and TRBJ2-2, with D perhaps TRBD2 (6 bases). CDR3 length: 15 amino acids. Looked up from germline, CDR1 is DFQATT and CDR2 is SNEGSKA (reference sequence). CDR3 in amino acids: CGAQKAGTSYVELFF. CDR3 sequence (DNA): TGCGGTGCTCAAAAGGCGGGGACCTCCTACGTGGAGCTGTTTTTT.

This clone was seen at least ten times. This chain uses TRBV7-9 with TRBJ2-7, with D uncertain. Per germline, CDR1 SEHNR and CDR2 FQNEAQ (reference sequence). The length of the CDR3 is 14 residues. V was pared by 2 bases and J by 0 bases, with 8 bases between. Written as DNA, the CDR3 is TGTGCCAGCAGCTTATCCACCACCTCCTACGAGCAGTACTTC. Residues: CASSLSTTSYEQYF.